The following is a TCR beta chain sequence with its context. The antigen is undetermined. Researchers ran the PCR with 60 Vbeta and 13 Jbeta primers. Repertoires were generated with immunoSEQ multiplex PCR, while TCRdb's copy carries only in-frame clones and drops some. The sample table includes approximately 110,000 clones. This record belongs to a study of cytomegalovirus exposure and HLA in healthy donors. General study findings and limits: HLA alleles showed associations with 15,000 to 20,000 TCR beta sequences in a later analysis, at a 0.05 false discovery rate. Sequencing had likely introduced a cluster of highly shared sequence variants as an artifact.

The CDR3 loop spans 13 amino acids. Trimming stripped 3 bases from V and 6 bases from J, with 11 bases between. Looked up from germline, CDR1 is GTSNPN and CDR2 is SVGIG (reference sequence). The gene calls are TRBV30 and TRBJ2-2; no reliable D call. This receptor was identified in a man in his fifties in good health and CMV-seronegative. The sample was PBMCs. The CDR3 coding sequence is TGTGCCTGGAGGACGTATGCGGCCGGGGAGCTGTTTTTT. It yields the protein CAWRTYAAGELFF.